This paragraph reports one TCR beta chain. Its specificity is not known. As it was prepared, the TCRbeta library received unique molecular identifiers. TCRdb re-derived calls from the PCR reads in MiXCR, one entry per CDR3 protein. In the table there are fewer than 550,000 distinct CDR3 sequences, approximately 10% of which are singletons. Germline CDR1 and CDR2: SGHDN and FVKESK. This CDR3 is 13 amino acids long. Trimming took off 3 bases at V and 9 bases at J, with 12 bases between the two ends. The data stem from a study of T-cell reconstitution after alpha-beta-depleted transplantation in children. Findings and limits, study-wide: Reportedly, only several hundred clones from non-depleted graft cells drove alpha-beta T-cell counts at about two months.

This TCR derives from a female patient aged 2-9 years who had a stem cell transplant for aplastic anemia, so the T cells may come from the graft donor. Sequencing was performed on PBMCs, mostly from graft donor cells, taken 180 days after TCRalphabeta/CD19-depleted stem cell transplant. The chain is built from TRBV14 and TRBJ2-1, with TRBD2 as a possible D gene (6 bases). CDR3 sequence: CASSQLGGVEQFF. The CDR3 coding sequence is TGTGCCAGCAGCCAGTTAGGCGGGGTTGAGCAGTTCTTC.